This T cell receptor (beta chain) was documented in a study of T cells in Graves' hyperthyroidism and ophthalmopathy. The sample holds many counts of this clonotype. Germline CDR1 SQVTM, CDR2 ANQGSEA. Trimming stripped 5 bases from V and 8 bases from J, with 9 bases between. There are 10 residues in the CDR3. Researchers amplified the TCR beta CDR3 regions from RNA transcripts. A first-round RT-PCR of the TCR CDR3 used the HTBI primer set. MiXCR, run by TCRdb on the multiplex PCR reads, gives a single entry per CDR3 protein. This sample yields approximately 520,000 distinct CDR3 sequences, of which about 24% are seen a single time; roughly 12% belongs to the top ten.

The sequenced sample was blood. The source is a woman in her twenties or thirties with Graves' ophthalmopathy. The chain carries TRBV29-1 and TRBJ1-2, with D unclear. This CDR3 is CSVRSFGYTF. CDR3 DNA: TGCAGCGTTCGGAGTTTCGGCTACACCTTC.